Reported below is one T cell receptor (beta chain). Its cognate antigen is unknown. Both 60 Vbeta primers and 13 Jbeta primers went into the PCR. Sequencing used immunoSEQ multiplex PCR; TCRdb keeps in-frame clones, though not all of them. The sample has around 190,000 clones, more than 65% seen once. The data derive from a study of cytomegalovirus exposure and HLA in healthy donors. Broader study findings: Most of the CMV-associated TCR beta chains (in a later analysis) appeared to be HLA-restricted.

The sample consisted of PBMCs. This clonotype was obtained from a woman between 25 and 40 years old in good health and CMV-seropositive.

The CDR3 is CASSLALQYDNEQFF. For the CDR3, the DNA is TGTGCCAGCAGCTTGGCCCTCCAATACGACAATGAGCAGTTCTTC. The chain has TRBV7-6 and TRBJ2-1; D uncertain. Germline values: CDR1 SGHVS, CDR2 FNYEAQ. Trimming took off 3 bases at V and 5 bases at J, with 14 bases between the two ends. The CDR3 runs to 15 residues.